Listed here are 10 T cell receptor beta chains from one sample, sequenced in a study of blood T cell repertoires in COVID-19. The repertoire was sequenced with immunoSEQ multiplex PCR; TCRdb's copy has only in-frame clones and lacks some. The top ten hold approximately 15% of the sample, which has 50,000 or so clones, 83% seen once. Sample: peripheral blood. Receptors were obtained from a man in his forties with acute or convalescent COVID-19.

The genes are TRBV4-1 and TRBJ2-5, with TRBD2 matching over 7 bases. Germline assignment: CDR1 MGHRA and CDR2 YSYEKL. With 0 bases clipped from V and 4 bases from J, the junction kept 5 bases outside the gene matches. CDR3 length equals 15 residues. CDR3 residues: CASSQEGGSGETQYF. CDR3 in DNA: TGCGCCAGCAGCCAAGAAGGCGGGAGTGGAGAGACCCAGTACTTC.

V is TRBV15 and J is TRBJ1-5; no clear D gene. Trimming left V 0 bases short and J 2 bases short, with 14 bases between. Germline V lookup: CDR1 LNHNV, CDR2 YYDKDF (reference sequence). This CDR3 has 17 amino acids. The CDR3 spells CATSREPVGRGNQPQHF. DNA of the CDR3: TGTGCCACCAGCAGAGAGCCAGTCGGGAGGGGCAATCAGCCCCAGCATTTT.

The DNA of the CDR3 is TGTGCCAGCAGCTTAGCGGGACAGAAAGAGACCCAGTACTTC. It is translated as CASSLAGQKETQYF. The V and J genes are TRBV7-2 and TRBJ2-5; 7 bases are shared with TRBD1. Germline lookup yields CDR1 SGHTA and CDR2 FQGNSA. The V gene end was trimmed by 0 bases and the J gene end by 3 bases; junction bases not matched to a gene: 1. This CDR3 comprises 14 residues.

V usage is TRBV5-6 and J usage is TRBJ2-7; TRBD1 aligns across 8 bases. The CDR3 has 14 residues. Trimming cost V 0 bases and J 6 bases; bases outside gene matches: 5. Germline CDR1 and CDR2: SGHDT and YYEEEE. The CDR3 region is CASSLGTGRREQYV. CDR3 nucleotide sequence: TGTGCCAGCAGCTTGGGGACAGGGAGGCGCGAGCAGTACGTC.

The chain is built from TRBV7-7 and TRBJ2-1; D possibly corresponds to TRBD1 (6 bases). The CDR3 sequence is 16 residues long. Germline V lookup: CDR1 SSHAT, CDR2 FNYEAQ (reference sequence). V was clipped by 3 bases and J by 3 bases, with 15 bases between them. The CDR3 sequence: CASSLETGPNYNEQFF. The CDR3 nucleotides are TGTGCCAGCAGCTTGGAGACAGGTCCGAACTACAATGAGCAGTTCTTC.

The chain is built from TRBV18 and TRBJ2-5; D is perhaps TRBD2 (5 bases). There are 13 residues in the CDR3. V lost 5 bases to trimming and J lost 4 bases, with 11 bases between them. CDR1 is KGHSH and CDR2 is LQKENI in the germline V gene. CDR3: CASSADGGETQYF. DNA for the CDR3: TGTGCCAGCTCAGCCGACGGAGGAGAGACCCAGTACTTC. Using reference TRBV18 and TRBJ2-5 for the parts outside the CDR3, the full variable domain is NAGVMQNPRHLVRRRGQEARLRCSPMKGHSHVYWYRQLPEEGLKFMVYLQKENIIDESGMPKERFSAEFPKEGPSILRIQQVVRGDSAAYFCASSADGGETQYFGPGTRLLVL.

V usage is TRBV15 and J usage is TRBJ1-2; 7 positions match TRBD1. The germline CDR1 and CDR2 sequences are LNHNV and YYDKDF (reference sequence). The CDR3 consists of 15 residues. The junction had 9 bases not matched to a gene; V was cut back by 5 bases and J by 3 bases. CDR3: CATSGSGQIYYGYTF. Written as DNA, the CDR3 is TGTGCCACCAGCGGTTCGGGACAGATATACTATGGCTACACCTTC.

This clone showed up just a few times. The gene calls are TRBV18 and TRBJ1-1, with D hard to call. The CDR3 runs to 13 residues. The germline V gene encodes CDR1 KGHSH and CDR2 LQKENI. V dropped 1 base and J dropped 5 bases, with 8 bases sitting between them. This chain's CDR3 is CASSPLKQTEAFF. Here the CDR3 DNA reads TGTGCCAGCTCACCACTTAAACAGACTGAAGCTTTCTTT.

This clone came up a few times. The chain couples TRBV7-8 to TRBJ2-7; 14 nucleotides agree with TRBD2. V lost 4 bases, J lost 7 bases, and 15 bases stayed unmatched. The germline CDR1 and CDR2 sequences are SGHVS and FQNEAQ. This CDR3 region has 18 residues. As DNA, the CDR3 is TGTGCCAGCAGCTCCCAAATAGCGACTAGCGGGGGGGCGAGGGAGCAGTACGTC. Translation: CASSSQIATSGGAREQYV.

The chain employs TRBV19 and TRBJ1-5, with TRBD1 matching over 8 bases. This CDR3 is built from 16 residues. Germline CDR1 reads LNHDA; CDR2 reads SQIVND (reference sequence). The V segment lost 5 bases and the J segment 3 bases; nucleotides outside the gene matches: 9. DNA for the CDR3: TGTGCCAGTAGTGGGCCCCGGACAGGGTTCAATCAGCCCCAGCATTTT. Its protein is CASSGPRTGFNQPQHF.